This TCR beta chain was recorded in a study of cytomegalovirus exposure and HLA in healthy donors. This clone was detected once. The PCR employed 60 Vbeta primers together with 13 Jbeta primers. The table came from immunoSEQ multiplex PCR; TCRdb's copy has only in-frame clones and leaves some out. The profile shows fewer than 25,000 clones, over 75% of them singletons. The specimen sequenced was PBMCs. This clonotype originated in a man aged 55 to 69 in good health and CMV-seronegative.

The CDR3 spells CASRGGGEEKLFF. CDR3 DNA sequence: TGCGCCTCGCGGGGGGGTGGGGAAGAAAAACTGTTTTTT. The chain has TRBV5-1 and TRBJ1-4, with D possibly being TRBD1 (5 bases). Trimming stripped 10 bases from V and 8 bases from J, with 18 bases between. Per germline, CDR1 SGHRS and CDR2 YFSETQ. There are 13 residues in the CDR3. Full variable domain (rest looked up from reference TRBV5-1 and TRBJ1-4): KAGVTQTPRYLIKTRGQQVTLSCSPISGHRSVSWYQQTPGQGLQFLFEYFSETQRNKGNFPGRFSGRQFSNSRSEMNVSTLELGDSALYLCASRGGGEEKLFFGSGTQLSVL.